A selection of T cell receptor beta chains follows, all from one sample in a study of CD8+ T cells in alopecia areata. Clones were read by immunoSEQ multiplex PCR, and TCRdb kept only the in-frame ones, dropping some. The table lists roughly 190,000 clones, around three fifths of them singletons. The sample was CD4+ T cells sorted from blood, taken at week 24, from a patient treated with tofacitinib. The receptors stem from a human donor with alopecia areata. The CDR3 runs from the conserved cysteine through the conserved F or W. Fields, in order: D gene, V gene, J gene, CDR3 protein. A D gene is named only where the DNA matches it firmly.

d_call: TRBD2
v_call: TRBV2
j_call: TRBJ2-1
cdr3_aa: CASSEGLAGVNEQFF

d_call: -
v_call: TRBV9
j_call: TRBJ2-5
cdr3_aa: CASSVGQTQETQYF

d_call: -
v_call: TRBV10-3
j_call: TRBJ1-5
cdr3_aa: CAISEGREANQPQHF

d_call: TRBD1
v_call: TRBV19
j_call: TRBJ2-4
cdr3_aa: CASSRRGQAKDKNIQYF

d_call: TRBD2
v_call: TRBV6-5
j_call: TRBJ2-7
cdr3_aa: CASRRTSGSYEQYF

d_call: -
v_call: TRBV7-2
j_call: TRBJ1-4
cdr3_aa: CASSPVGRLQTNEKLFF

d_call: -
v_call: TRBV29-1
j_call: TRBJ1-1
cdr3_aa: CSVTGVTNTEAFF

d_call: -
v_call: TRBV7-2
j_call: TRBJ2-7
cdr3_aa: CASSLAPYEQYF

d_call: -
v_call: TRBV30
j_call: TRBJ1-2
cdr3_aa: CAWSTEADGYTF

d_call: TRBD1
v_call: TRBV4-3
j_call: TRBJ1-6
cdr3_aa: CASSRGQGASPLHF

d_call: -
v_call: TRBV2
j_call: TRBJ1-1
cdr3_aa: CASSEYDRTNTEAFF

d_call: -
v_call: TRBV5-4
j_call: TRBJ1-2
cdr3_aa: CASSLAGHNYGYTF

d_call: -
v_call: TRBV29-1
j_call: TRBJ1-2
cdr3_aa: CSVMGVHYGYTF

d_call: TRBD1
v_call: TRBV29-1
j_call: TRBJ2-1
cdr3_aa: CSMKGQGVNEQFF

d_call: -
v_call: TRBV29-1
j_call: TRBJ1-2
cdr3_aa: CSVEDEITNGYTF

d_call: -
v_call: TRBV5-1
j_call: TRBJ1-1
cdr3_aa: CASSSGVTPEAFF

d_call: -
v_call: TRBV7-9
j_call: TRBJ2-3
cdr3_aa: CASSSTDTQYF

d_call: TRBD2
v_call: TRBV29-1
j_call: TRBJ2-3
cdr3_aa: CSHSGGATTDTQYF

d_call: -
v_call: TRBV30
j_call: TRBJ1-1
cdr3_aa: CAWRRGTNTEAFF

d_call: -
v_call: TRBV6-6
j_call: TRBJ1-5
cdr3_aa: CASTQGRRDNQPQHF

d_call: -
v_call: TRBV29-1
j_call: TRBJ1-1
cdr3_aa: CSVEFGEGPRNTEAFF

d_call: -
v_call: TRBV30
j_call: TRBJ2-3
cdr3_aa: CAWSSKDTQYF

d_call: -
v_call: TRBV30
j_call: TRBJ2-7
cdr3_aa: CAWARDTIYEQYF

d_call: -
v_call: TRBV4-2
j_call: TRBJ1-4
cdr3_aa: CASSQEPAPNEKLFF

d_call: -
v_call: TRBV4-3
j_call: TRBJ1-5
cdr3_aa: CASSQGQGYQPQHF

d_call: -
v_call: TRBV4-2
j_call: TRBJ1-5
cdr3_aa: CASSPNPQRNQPQHF

d_call: -
v_call: TRBV29-1
j_call: TRBJ1-1
cdr3_aa: CSVEDVKEAFF

d_call: -
v_call: TRBV5-8
j_call: TRBJ1-6
cdr3_aa: CASSFGEGRNSPLHF

d_call: -
v_call: TRBV30
j_call: TRBJ2-2
cdr3_aa: CAWNSMTGELFF

d_call: TRBD2
v_call: TRBV2
j_call: TRBJ2-1
cdr3_aa: CASSDRGGEFF

d_call: TRBD1
v_call: TRBV6-5
j_call: TRBJ2-7
cdr3_aa: CASSYSGTGSYEQYF

d_call: TRBD1
v_call: TRBV2
j_call: TRBJ1-5
cdr3_aa: CASSERTGASNQPQHF